The 9 T cell receptor beta chains listed next were all sequenced from one sample in a study of blood T cell repertoires in COVID-19. Libraries were prepared by immunoSEQ multiplex PCR; TCRdb keeps only in-frame clonotypes and omits some of them. The data hold 120,000 or so clones, with over 55% observed a single time. Sequencing was done on a sample of peripheral blood. The origin of the receptors is a woman in her 70s with acute or convalescent COVID-19.

This clone came up a few times. V gene TRBV6-5 combines with J gene TRBJ1-2; D remains unclear. The CDR3 totals 14 residues. V was cut by 7 bases and J by 4 bases, with 16 bases left in between. Germline-derived CDR1 and CDR2 are MNHEY and SVGAGI. CDR3 protein: CASTSPPGSYGYTF. The CDR3 nucleotides read TGTGCCAGCACCTCACCGCCCGGTTCCTATGGCTACACCTTC.

The chain couples TRBV19 to TRBJ2-5, with D possibly being TRBD1 (6 bases). In germline, CDR1 is LNHDA, CDR2 SQIVND (reference sequence). Trimming pared 5 bases from V and 4 bases from J, leaving 20 bases between. The CDR3 has 16 residues. The CDR3, as DNA: TGTGCCAGTAGTCCGAAGGTCAGAACGACAGGAGAGACCCAGTACTTC. Translated: CASSPKVRTTGETQYF.

The chain employs TRBV7-3 and TRBJ1-1; D is perhaps TRBD1 (5 bases). The V end was cut by 1 base, the J end by 3 bases, with 12 bases between. The CDR3 sequence is 15 residues long. Germline V gene data show CDR1 as SGHTA and CDR2 as FQGTGA. The CDR3 protein is CASSLNPRGDTEAFF. CDR3 DNA sequence: TGTGCCAGCAGCTTAAATCCGCGGGGGGACACTGAAGCTTTCTTT.

The rearrangement uses TRBV2 and TRBJ1-1, with a possible D match to TRBD1 (5 bases). Per the germline V gene, CDR1 is SNHLY and CDR2 is FYNNEI. Between the trimmed V and J ends, which lost 6 bases and 0 bases, there was a span of 14 bases. This CDR3 has 15 residues. CDR3 protein: CASSQTAGMNTEAFF. The CDR3, as DNA: TGTGCCAGCAGCCAGACGGCAGGGATGAACACTGAAGCTTTCTTT.

This clone was observed a few times. V and J are TRBV9 and TRBJ1-5; 7 nucleotides agree with TRBD1. The length of the CDR3 is 14 residues. CDR1 is SGDLS, CDR2 YYNGEE, per germline. J lost 7 bases, V lost 0 bases, and 4 bases had no gene match. Here the CDR3 DNA reads TGTGCCAGCAGCGTAGGGGCAGGGGGACAGCCCCAGCATTTT. This translates into CASSVGAGGQPQHF.

This clone occurred a few times. Additional DNA sequences in this sample encode the identical CDR3. The CDR3: CASSVGQETYEQYF. CDR3 DNA: TGTGCCAGCAGCGTAGGGCAGGAAACCTACGAGCAGTACTTC. The chain carries TRBV9 and TRBJ2-7; D uncertain. The CDR3 is 14 amino acids. Germline-derived CDR1 and CDR2 are SGDLS and YYNGEE. Deletions cut 0 bases from V and 2 bases from J, with 9 bases between.

J is TRBJ2-1 and V is TRBV7-7, with D perhaps TRBD1 (7 bases). The length of the CDR3 is 16 residues. The V and J ends lost 5 bases and 7 bases respectively, with 21 bases between them. Looked up from germline, CDR1 is SSHAT and CDR2 is FNYEAQ (reference sequence). The CDR3 here is CASSRTELTGRNEQFF. The CDR3 DNA reads as TGTGCCAGCAGCCGAACCGAACTGACAGGGAGGAATGAGCAGTTCTTC. Supplemented by reference TRBV7-7 and TRBJ2-1, the full variable domain reads GAGVSQSPRYKVTKRGQDVTLRCDPISSHATLYWYQQALGQGPEFLTYFNYEAQPDKSGLPSDRFSAERPEGSISTLTIQRTEQRDSAMYRCASSRTELTGRNEQFFGPGTRLTVL.

This clone was seen a few times. This CDR3 is CASSLSWTGTGDYGYTF. The CDR3 DNA is TGTGCCAGCAGTTTATCTTGGACCGGGACAGGGGACTATGGCTACACCTTC. This rearrangement joins TRBV27 to TRBJ1-2, with TRBD1 identical over 10 bases. This CDR3 has 17 residues. Germline assignment: CDR1 MNHEY and CDR2 SMNVEV (reference sequence). Losses at the gene ends were 0 bases for V and 3 bases for J; bases not matched to a gene: 7.

This chain connects TRBV27 to TRBJ2-5; 7 bases fit TRBD1. The CDR3 is made up of 15 amino acids. Trimming at V came to 1 base and at J to 2 bases, leaving 4 bases not matched to a gene. Germline V CDR1 and CDR2: MNHEY, SMNVEV (reference sequence). Here the CDR3 DNA reads TGTGCCAGCAGTTTATATGGGACAGCGCAAGAGACCCAGTACTTC. This gives the protein CASSLYGTAQETQYF.